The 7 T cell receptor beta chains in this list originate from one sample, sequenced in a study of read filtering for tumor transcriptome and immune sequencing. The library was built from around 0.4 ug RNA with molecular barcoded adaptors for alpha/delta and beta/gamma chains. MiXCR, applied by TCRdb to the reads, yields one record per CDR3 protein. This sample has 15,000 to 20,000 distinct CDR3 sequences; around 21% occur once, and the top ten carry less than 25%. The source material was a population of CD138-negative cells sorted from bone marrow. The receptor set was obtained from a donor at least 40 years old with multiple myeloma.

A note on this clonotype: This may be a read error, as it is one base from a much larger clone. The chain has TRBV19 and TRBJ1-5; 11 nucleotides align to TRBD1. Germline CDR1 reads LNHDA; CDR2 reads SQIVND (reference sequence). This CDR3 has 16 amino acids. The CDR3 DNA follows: TGTGCCAGTATGGAGGACAGGGGGCGATACAATCGGCCCCAGCGTTTT. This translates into CASMEDRGRYNRPQRF.

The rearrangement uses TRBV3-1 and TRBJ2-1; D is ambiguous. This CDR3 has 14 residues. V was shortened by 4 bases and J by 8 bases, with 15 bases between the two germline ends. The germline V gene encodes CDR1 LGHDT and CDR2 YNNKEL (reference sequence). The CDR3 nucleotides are TGTGCCAGCAGCCCAAACAACTTAGGAGATGAGCAGTTCTTC. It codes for CASSPNNLGDEQFF.

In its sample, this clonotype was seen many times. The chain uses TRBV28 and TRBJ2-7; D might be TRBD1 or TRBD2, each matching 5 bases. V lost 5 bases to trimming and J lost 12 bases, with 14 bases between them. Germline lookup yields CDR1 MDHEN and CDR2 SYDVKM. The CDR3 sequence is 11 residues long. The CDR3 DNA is TGTGCCAGCAGTCCCGGGGCACCAACGTACTTC. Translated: CASSPGAPTYF.

The CDR3 here is CASSLRYGTLNEQYF. The CDR3 DNA follows: TGCGCCAGCAGCTTGCGATACGGGACACTCAACGAGCAGTACTTC. This chain connects TRBV5-1 to TRBJ2-7, with D tentatively TRBD1 (6 bases). With 1 base removed from V and 5 bases from J, the gap between germline ends came to 16 bases. Looked up from germline, CDR1 is SGHRS and CDR2 is YFSETQ. This CDR3 comprises 15 residues.

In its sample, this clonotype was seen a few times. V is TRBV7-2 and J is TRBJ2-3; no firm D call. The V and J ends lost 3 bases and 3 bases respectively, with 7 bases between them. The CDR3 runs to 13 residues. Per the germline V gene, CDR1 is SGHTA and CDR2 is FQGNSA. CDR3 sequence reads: CASSFDFTDTQYF. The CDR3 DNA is TGTGCCAGCAGCTTCGACTTTACAGATACGCAGTATTTT.

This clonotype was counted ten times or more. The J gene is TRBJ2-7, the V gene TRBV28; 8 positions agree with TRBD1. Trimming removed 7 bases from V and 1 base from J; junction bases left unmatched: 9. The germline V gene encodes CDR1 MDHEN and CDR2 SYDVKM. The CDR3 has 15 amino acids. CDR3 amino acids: CASNPTGVFSYEQYF. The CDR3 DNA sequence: TGTGCCAGCAACCCGACAGGGGTATTTTCCTACGAGCAGTACTTC.

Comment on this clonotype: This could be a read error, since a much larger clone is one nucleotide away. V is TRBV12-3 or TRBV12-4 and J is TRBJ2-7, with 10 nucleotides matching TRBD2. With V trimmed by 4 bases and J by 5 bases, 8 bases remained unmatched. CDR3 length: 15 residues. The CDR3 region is CASSSGVLAGDEQYF. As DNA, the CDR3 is TGTGCCAGCAGTTCAGGTGTCCTAGCGGGAGACGAGCAGTACTTC.